This TCR beta chain derives from a study of blood T cell repertoires in COVID-19. Overall study context: Samples taken during acute and convalescent COVID-19 were collected in the United States, Italy and Spain. The analysed material was cDNA or gDNA that came from T cells, B-cell-depleted T cells, or PBMCs.

Germline-derived CDR1 and CDR2 are LNHDA and SQIVND (reference sequence). There are 11 residues in the CDR3. With 10 bases clipped from V and 7 bases from J, the junction kept 5 bases outside the gene matches. Per the original data handling: Reference gene primer amplification gave nucleated cell count estimates. The protocol was immunoSEQ multiplex PCR, while the TCRdb copy is restricted to in-frame clones and leaves out a portion. The DNA gave D and trimming, while V, J and clone size come from that table. The sample records roughly 330,000 clones, approximately 88% being singletons. The clonotype originates from a man younger than 35 who had recovered from COVID-19. Sequencing was done on a sample of peripheral blood. V gene TRBV19 combines with J gene TRBJ1-2; the match to TRBD1 covers 8 bases. As DNA, the CDR3 is TGTGCCACTGGGGACAGGACTGGCTACACCTTC. It encodes CATGDRTGYTF. The variable domain in full, completed from reference TRBV19 and TRBJ1-2, reads DGGITQSPKYLFRKEGQNVTLSCEQNLNHDAMYWYRQDPGQGLRLIYYSQIVNDFQKGDIAEGYSVSREKKESFPLTVTSAQKNPTAFYLCATGDRTGYTFGSGTRLTVV.